Shown below are 30 T cell receptor beta chains from a single sample sequenced in a study of brain T cells in children with intractable seizures. TCRdb keeps only in-frame clones here, not all; method: immunoSEQ multiplex PCR. The data show tens of thousands of clones, just over 90% seen once. Sequenced here: peripheral blood, sampled at surgery. These TCRs come from a boy in the first two years of life with tuberous sclerosis and intractable seizures.

This chain connects TRBV2 to TRBJ2-1; 11 nucleotides agree with TRBD2. This CDR3 is built from 16 residues. J lost 4 bases, V lost 6 bases, and 8 bases had no gene match. The V gene's germline CDR1 is SNHLY and CDR2 FYNNEI. CDR3 in amino acids: CASRSFGTSGYNEQFF. The CDR3 DNA reads TGTGCCAGCAGATCTTTCGGGACTAGCGGTTACAATGAGCAGTTCTTC.

The V and J genes are TRBV4-1 and TRBJ1-2, with 8 bases that match TRBD1. Unmatched junction bases numbered 10, after V lost 3 bases and J lost 1 base. Per the germline V gene, CDR1 is MGHRA and CDR2 is YSYEKL. This CDR3 has 17 amino acids. The CDR3 nucleotides are TGCGCCAGCAGCCAGGTCGGACAGGGATCCAGTAACTATGGCTACACCTTC. Protein: CASSQVGQGSSNYGYTF.

The chain is built from TRBV7-9 and TRBJ1-2; D perhaps matches TRBD1 (5 bases). Germline assignment: CDR1 SEHNR and CDR2 FQNEAQ (reference sequence). CDR3 length: 16 residues. Trimming pared 5 bases from V and 2 bases from J, leaving 18 bases between. The CDR3 here is CASSPGGRSFNYGYTF. CDR3 DNA: TGTGCCAGCAGCCCTGGGGGACGGAGCTTCAACTATGGCTACACCTTC.

The V call is TRBV28, the J call TRBJ2-3; 11 nucleotides agree with TRBD2. CDR1 is MDHEN, CDR2 SYDVKM, per germline. CDR3 length equals 16 residues. V trimming: 2 bases; J trimming: 2 bases; junction bases outside the gene matches: 3. The CDR3 sequence is CASSLIAGGNTDTQYF. Written as DNA, the CDR3 is TGTGCCAGCAGTTTAATAGCGGGAGGGAACACAGATACGCAGTATTTT.

This clone was counted once. V and J are TRBV10-2 and TRBJ2-5; no definite D call. V lost 6 bases and J 5 bases, leaving 16 bases between the germline ends. The CDR3 spans 14 residues. Looked up from germline, CDR1 is WSHSY and CDR2 is SAAADI. CDR3 sequence reads: CASSYNQIGETQYF. The CDR3 nucleotides are TGCGCCAGCAGCTACAACCAAATCGGGGAGACCCAGTACTTC.

This chain links TRBV3-1 (or the pseudogene TRBV3-2) with TRBJ2-3; 7 bases agree with TRBD2. The trim removed 6 bases at V and 2 bases at J, leaving 8 bases unmatched. The CDR3 length is 15 residues. The germline gives CDR1 LGHDT, CDR2 YNNKEL (reference sequence). The CDR3 DNA sequence: TGTGCCAGCAGTTCCCGGCTAGCGGACACAGATACGCAGTATTTT. This translates into CASSSRLADTDTQYF.

Written as DNA, the CDR3 is TGTGCCAGCAGCGTAGCTACGAATCAGCCCCAGCATTTT. This translates into CASSVATNQPQHF. The rearrangement joins TRBV9 to TRBJ1-5; D is ambiguous. The CDR3 runs to 13 residues. Germline lookup yields CDR1 SGDLS and CDR2 YYNGEE. V was shortened by 0 bases and J by 4 bases, with 5 bases between the two germline ends.

V usage is TRBV28 and J usage is TRBJ2-5, with D hard to call. The CDR3 runs 16 residues. With 5 bases removed from V and 10 bases from J, the gap between germline ends came to 26 bases. Germline values: CDR1 MDHEN, CDR2 SYDVKM. The CDR3 sequence is CASSPTREAGVNGQYF. Here the CDR3 DNA reads TGTGCCAGCAGTCCAACCCGCGAGGCTGGCGTGAACGGCCAGTACTTC.

The chain joins TRBV4-1 to TRBJ2-2; D is possibly TRBD1 or TRBD2 (5 bases each). This CDR3 region has 14 residues. From germline, CDR1 is MGHRA and CDR2 YSYEKL. The V end was cut by 1 base, the J end by 6 bases, with 9 bases between. CDR3 loop: CASSQGQGPGELFF. As DNA, the CDR3 is TGCGCCAGCAGCCAAGGTCAGGGACCCGGGGAGCTGTTTTTT.

A single count supports this clone. The chain combines TRBV4-1 with TRBJ2-3; no clear D gene. The germline CDR1 and CDR2 sequences are MGHRA and YSYEKL. Trimming shortened V by 5 bases and J by 5 bases, and 14 bases separated the two germline ends. This CDR3 region has 14 residues. The DNA for the CDR3 is TGCGCCAGCAGCGTTACTGACGAGGAAGATACGCAGTATTTT. Residues: CASSVTDEEDTQYF.

The CDR3 DNA follows: TGTGCCAGCAGCCAGGGGGGACTAGCTGGGCGAGAGACCCAGTACTTC. This translates into CASSQGGLAGRETQYF. The chain couples TRBV3-1 (or the pseudogene TRBV3-2) to TRBJ2-5, with 9 nucleotides matching TRBD2. V lost 3 bases to trimming and J lost 4 bases; unmatched junction nucleotides: 9. The CDR3 covers 16 residues. Per the germline V gene, CDR1 is LGHDT and CDR2 is YNNKEL (reference sequence).

The CDR3 nucleotides are TGCAGCGTTGATTATGTGGGAGGACCGGGGACCCAGTACTTC. Translated, it gives CSVDYVGGPGTQYF. The rearrangement links TRBV29-1 to TRBJ2-5; perhaps TRBD2 as D (6 bases). V lost 3 bases to trimming and J lost 7 bases, with 18 bases between them. CDR3 size: 14 residues. In germline, CDR1 is SQVTM, CDR2 ANQGSEA.

V usage is TRBV27 and J usage is TRBJ2-2, with D perhaps assigned TRBD1 or TRBD2 (5 bases each). This CDR3 contains 15 residues. Germline lookup yields CDR1 MNHEY and CDR2 SMNVEV (reference sequence). Deletions cut 3 bases from V and 4 bases from J, with 12 bases between. The CDR3 coding sequence is TGTGCCAGCAGTTTGAGGGACGCTATCACCGGGGAGCTGTTTTTT. Its protein product is CASSLRDAITGELFF.

The chain uses TRBV5-1 and TRBJ2-1, with D perhaps matching TRBD1 (5 bases). The germline V and J ends were trimmed by 0 bases and 4 bases, with 17 bases remaining between them. Germline values: CDR1 SGHRS, CDR2 YFSETQ. The CDR3 sequence is 17 residues long. The CDR3 DNA reads TGCGCCAGCAGCTTGGTTGGAGACAGTAACTTTTACAATGAGCAGTTCTTC. This codes for CASSLVGDSNFYNEQFF.

The count of this clone is one. V is TRBV25-1 and J is TRBJ2-7; D might be TRBD1 or TRBD2, each matching 5 bases. This CDR3 region has 13 residues. Deletions cut 7 bases from V and 0 bases from J, with 10 bases between. Germline V gives CDR1 MGHDK, CDR2 SYGVNS. CDR3 in DNA: TGTGCCAGCACTTCGAGGGGCTCCTACGAGCAGTACTTC. Its protein is CASTSRGSYEQYF.

This clone came up once. CDR3 residues: CASSNLRRTEAFF. CDR3 coding DNA: TGTGCCAGCAGTAACCTCCGGAGGACTGAAGCTTTCTTT. V usage is TRBV6-5 and J usage is TRBJ1-1; the D is unclear. The CDR3 spans 13 residues. Per the germline V gene, CDR1 is MNHEY and CDR2 is SVGAGI. Trimming left V 5 bases short and J 5 bases short, with 12 bases between.

The rearrangement joins TRBV7-2 to TRBJ1-2; maybe TRBD1 (5 bases). The CDR3 loop spans 14 amino acids. CDR1 is SGHTA, CDR2 FQGNSA, per germline. The V end was cut by 5 bases, the J end by 3 bases, with 13 bases between. The CDR3 nucleotides read TGTGCCAGCAGCCCCGTCCAGGGCGACTATGGCTACACCTTC. This gives the protein CASSPVQGDYGYTF.

The J gene is TRBJ2-2, the V gene TRBV12-5; possibly TRBD1 or TRBD2 for D (5 bases each). CDR3 length equals 17 residues. Germline CDR1 is LGHNT and CDR2 is FRNRAP. Trimming removed 0 bases from V and 2 bases from J, with 13 bases in between. The CDR3 bases are TGTGCTAGTGGTTTGGTCCTTACAGGACTCAACACCGGGGAGCTGTTTTTT. As protein: CASGLVLTGLNTGELFF. Filled out from reference TRBV12-5 and TRBJ2-2, the complete variable domain reads DARVTQTPRHKVTEMGQEVTMRCQPILGHNTVFWYRQTMMQGLELLAYFRNRAPLDDSGMPKDRFSAEMPDATLATLKIQPSEPRDSAVYFCASGLVLTGLNTGELFFGEGSRLTVL.

The V and J genes are TRBV30 and TRBJ2-1; D may be TRBD2 (6 bases). CDR1 is GTSNPN, CDR2 SVGIG, per germline (reference sequence). The CDR3 is made up of 14 amino acids. V lost 4 bases and J lost 9, with 19 bases in between. DNA for the CDR3: TGTGCCTGGAATCTGTGGGAGGCAGCGATTGAGCAGTTCTTC. It translates to CAWNLWEAAIEQFF.

J is TRBJ1-4 and V is TRBV4-1; tentative D call: TRBD1 (6 bases). CDR3 length: 14 amino acids. The V gene lost 3 bases and the J gene lost 10 bases, with 15 bases spanning the gap. Germline loops: CDR1 MGHRA, CDR2 YSYEKL. The CDR3 loop is CASSQIGTPGKLFF. The CDR3 bases are TGCGCCAGCAGCCAGATCGGGACACCAGGAAAACTGTTTTTT.

The V call is TRBV25-1, the J call TRBJ2-7; D not certain. The germline V gene has CDR1 MGHDK and CDR2 SYGVNS. The V end lost 2 bases, the J end lost 3 bases, and 8 bases lay between the germline ends. The CDR3 is 13 residues long. The chain's CDR3 is CASSEPRVYEQYF. CDR3 nucleotide sequence: TGTGCCAGCAGTGAACCAAGGGTCTACGAGCAGTACTTC.

The genes are TRBV6-2 or TRBV6-3 and TRBJ2-3, with D possibly matching TRBD2 (6 bases). V shed 1 base and J shed 2 bases, with 10 bases lying between them. This CDR3 is built from 15 residues. Germline-derived CDR1 and CDR2 are MNHEY and SVGEGT. CDR3 in DNA: TGTGCCAGCAGTTACTTGGGACTCCACACAGATACGCAGTATTTT. Translating gives CASSYLGLHTDTQYF.

The chain joins TRBV19 to TRBJ1-5; weak D call: TRBD1 (6 bases). Trimming stripped 8 bases from V and 0 bases from J, with 11 bases between. Germline values: CDR1 LNHDA, CDR2 SQIVND (reference sequence). CDR3 size: 14 residues. CDR3 bases: TGTGCCAGTCACAGGGAAAATAGCAATCAGCCCCAGCATTTT. It translates to CASHRENSNQPQHF.

The V gene is TRBV15, the J gene TRBJ2-1, with D perhaps TRBD2 (6 bases). V gave up 1 base and J gave up 14 bases, with 18 bases separating them. The CDR3 runs to 14 residues. The germline V gene has CDR1 LNHNV and CDR2 YYDKDF (reference sequence). The DNA of the CDR3 is TGTGCCACCAGCAGAGGAGGGAATGCGGGGTCGGAGTTCTTC. This encodes CATSRGGNAGSEFF.

The V and J genes are TRBV28 and TRBJ1-1; D remains unclear. The germline CDR1 and CDR2 sequences are MDHEN and SYDVKM. Trimming shortened V by 3 bases and J by 4 bases, and 9 bases separated the two germline ends. The CDR3 has 13 amino acids. CDR3 protein: CASSLVLFTEAFF. As DNA, the CDR3 is TGTGCCAGCAGTTTGGTTCTCTTCACTGAAGCTTTCTTT.

The chain uses TRBV28 and TRBJ2-7; 10 nucleotides line up with TRBD1. CDR3 size: 15 residues. V trimming: 0 bases; J trimming: 6 bases; junction bases outside the gene matches: 5. CDR1 is MDHEN and CDR2 is SYDVKM in the germline V gene. CDR3 in amino acids: CASSLWGQGPLEQYF. CDR3 sequence (DNA): TGTGCCAGCAGTTTATGGGGACAGGGGCCGCTCGAGCAGTACTTC.

This clone was detected only once. The V call is TRBV2, the J call TRBJ2-7, with D possibly matching TRBD2 (6 bases). The V and J ends lost 3 bases and 9 bases respectively, with 21 bases between them. Germline assignment: CDR1 SNHLY and CDR2 FYNNEI. CDR3 length: 15 amino acids. Here the CDR3 DNA reads TGTGCCAGCAGTGAGATCTCACTAGCAGAGAGGCGGCAGTACTTC. The encoded protein is CASSEISLAERRQYF.

The chain carries TRBV6-4 and TRBJ1-4; 7 bases map to TRBD1. Germline V gene data show CDR1 as MRHNA and CDR2 as SNTAGT. The CDR3 extends over 13 amino acids. With V trimmed by 4 bases and J by 8 bases, 4 bases remained unmatched. The CDR3 nucleotides are TGTGCCAGCAGTGGTCCCAGGGGGGAAAAACTGTTTTTT. Its protein product is CASSGPRGEKLFF.

V is TRBV5-4 and J is TRBJ2-7; 11 bases are shared with TRBD1. The germline gives CDR1 SGHNT, CDR2 YYREEE (reference sequence). The J segment lost 7 bases and the V segment lost 3 bases, leaving 9 bases of the junction unmatched. CDR3 length: 15 amino acids. CDR3 DNA sequence: TGTGCCAGCAGCTCCCCGGGACAGGGGGTTTGGGAGCAGTACTTC. Its translation: CASSSPGQGVWEQYF.

The chain recombines TRBV30 with TRBJ2-7; D uncertain. V was pared by 1 base and J by 3 bases, with 10 bases between. The CDR3 runs to 13 residues. CDR1 is GTSNPN and CDR2 is SVGIG in the germline V gene (reference sequence). The CDR3 DNA reads TGTGCCTGGAGTGCCGGAGATTTCTACGAGCAGTACTTC. Amino acids: CAWSAGDFYEQYF.